This passage covers 20 T cell receptor beta chains from one sample sequenced in a study of blood T cell repertoires in COVID-19. TCRdb's table, derived via immunoSEQ multiplex PCR, lists solely in-frame clones and lacks some. In the table there are roughly 200,000 clones, less than 90% of which are singletons. The sequenced sample was PBMCs or T cells enriched from blood (not recorded which). These receptors came from a woman in her 30s who had been exposed to COVID-19.

This clone was seen once. The V gene is TRBV19, the J gene TRBJ2-2; a weak D match, TRBD2 (6 bases). Germline CDR1 is LNHDA and CDR2 is SQIVND (reference sequence). The V end lost 6 bases, the J end lost 1 base, and 12 bases lay between the germline ends. There are 15 residues in the CDR3. The CDR3 DNA reads as TGTGCCAGTAGAGACTTGGGAGGGAACACCGGGGAGCTGTTTTTT. Translation gives CASRDLGGNTGELFF.

DNA of the CDR3: TGTGCCAGCAGTCAACCGGGACAGGGGATCGAGCAGTACTTC. This codes for CASSQPGQGIEQYF. The rearrangement uses TRBV25-1 and TRBJ2-7; 10 positions agree with TRBD1. This CDR3 is built from 14 residues. The J segment lost 6 bases and the V segment lost 5 bases, leaving 7 bases of the junction unmatched. CDR1 MGHDK and CDR2 SYGVNS come from the germline V gene.

The V and J genes are TRBV28 and TRBJ2-3, with D maybe TRBD2 (7 bases). Germline-derived CDR1 and CDR2 are MDHEN and SYDVKM. The CDR3 is made up of 14 amino acids. Trimming removed 7 bases from V and 0 bases from J, with 11 bases in between. The CDR3 DNA follows: TGTGCCAGCAAGGGGGGAGGGAGCACAGATACGCAGTATTTT. It translates to CASKGGGSTDTQYF. Combining the CDR3 with reference TRBV28 and TRBJ2-3 gives the whole variable domain DVKVTQSSRYLVKRTGEKVFLECVQDMDHENMFWYRQDPGLGLRLIYFSYDVKMKEKGDIPEGYSVSREKKERFSLILESASTNQTSMYLCASKGGGSTDTQYFGPGTRLTVL.

The chain couples TRBV14 to TRBJ2-1, with a tentative D call TRBD2 (5 bases). The CDR3 contains 13 residues. Germline V gives CDR1 SGHDN, CDR2 FVKESK. V lost 4 bases, J lost 7 bases, and 11 bases lay in between. CDR3 DNA: TGTGCCAGCAGCCTATTACGGAGGAATGAGCAGTTCTTC. Its protein product is CASSLLRRNEQFF.

The genes are TRBV19 and TRBJ2-7, with TRBD1 identical over 9 bases. CDR1 and CDR2 from the germline V gene are LNHDA and SQIVND (reference sequence). CDR3 length: 17 amino acids. After removal of 3 bases from V and 6 bases from J, the junction contained 15 bases not matched to a gene. The CDR3 DNA is TGTGCCAGTAGTATTCGCCCCGCCTTGACAGGGGGGATCGAGCAGTACTTC. Its protein is CASSIRPALTGGIEQYF.

The chain employs TRBV19 and TRBJ2-1; TRBD2 matches at 8 bases. The CDR3 sequence is 15 residues long. V dropped 5 bases and J dropped 7; count of bases not matched to a gene: 10. Germline-derived CDR1 and CDR2 are LNHDA and SQIVND (reference sequence). The CDR3: CASSGRGGVSNEQFF. CDR3 bases: TGTGCCAGTAGTGGCCGGGGGGGAGTTAGTAATGAGCAGTTCTTC.

CDR3 protein: CASSTPRTGNEKLFF. In DNA, the CDR3 is TGTGCCAGTAGTACTCCACGGACAGGGAATGAAAAACTGTTTTTT. The gene calls are TRBV19 and TRBJ1-4; 8 bases are a match to TRBD1. The J segment lost 5 bases and the V segment lost 4 bases, leaving 6 bases of the junction unmatched. The CDR3 length is 15 residues. Germline V gene data show CDR1 as LNHDA and CDR2 as SQIVND (reference sequence).

V and J are TRBV30 and TRBJ1-1; a possible D gene is TRBD1 (5 bases). This CDR3 region has 13 residues. Germline CDR1 reads GTSNPN; CDR2 reads SVGIG (reference sequence). V shed 3 bases and J shed 1 base, with 9 bases lying between them. The CDR3 spells CAWSKGWNTEAFF. DNA of the CDR3: TGTGCCTGGAGCAAGGGGTGGAACACTGAAGCTTTCTTT.

This clone has a single count. The chain links TRBV7-8 to TRBJ1-1; 9 bases line up with TRBD1. The V gene's germline CDR1 is SGHVS and CDR2 FQNEAQ. Trimming removed 1 base from V and 10 bases from J; junction bases left unmatched: 13. The CDR3 loop spans 16 amino acids. CDR3 DNA sequence: TGTGCCAGCAGCTTAGATATATGGGACAGGGCCCCCCCAGCTTTCTTT. This codes for CASSLDIWDRAPPAFF.

The chain is built from TRBV4-1 and TRBJ2-7; TRBD1 agrees at 7 bases. Germline-derived CDR1 and CDR2 are MGHRA and YSYEKL. This CDR3 comprises 15 residues. The V and J ends lost 4 bases and 7 bases, in that order; junction bases with no gene match: 13. The CDR3 sequence: CASSREYQTGLEQYF. CDR3 bases: TGCGCCAGCAGCCGAGAATATCAGACAGGGTTGGAGCAGTACTTC.

This rearrangement joins TRBV6-1 to TRBJ1-5, with a possible D match to TRBD1 (5 bases). Germline V lookup: CDR1 MNHNS, CDR2 SASEGT. The CDR3 length is 17 residues. With 2 bases removed from V and 0 bases from J, the gap between germline ends came to 14 bases. The CDR3 DNA follows: TGTGCCAGCAGTGAATTGATCTCAGGGTATAGCAATCAGCCCCAGCATTTT. This translates into CASSELISGYSNQPQHF.

This clone was found once. This CDR3 reads CASRSGGFGNEQFF. In DNA, the CDR3 is TGTGCCAGCAGATCCGGGGGGTTCGGCAATGAGCAGTTCTTC. This sequence joins TRBV6-5 and TRBJ2-1, with 7 positions matching TRBD2. V shed 6 bases, J shed 6 bases, and the junction held 8 bases outside the gene matches. Germline-derived CDR1 and CDR2 are MNHEY and SVGAGI. This CDR3 is built from 14 residues.

This clone was detected only once. This chain joins TRBV27 and TRBJ1-1; TRBD1 aligns across 7 bases. CDR3 length equals 14 residues. After removal of 4 bases from V and 4 bases from J, the junction contained 6 bases not matched to a gene. CDR1 is MNHEY and CDR2 is SMNVEV in the germline V gene (reference sequence). The CDR3 DNA reads as TGTGCCAGCAGTTCCCCCAGGGGGATCACTGAAGCTTTCTTT. Its translation is CASSSPRGITEAFF.

Comments on this clone: Other DNA sequences in the sample encode the same CDR3. The rearrangement uses TRBV2 and TRBJ1-2, with 10 bases fitting TRBD1. V lost 6 bases to trimming and J lost 2 bases; unmatched junction nucleotides: 0. This CDR3 is 13 amino acids long. Germline values: CDR1 SNHLY, CDR2 FYNNEI. CDR3 protein: CASRGQGNYGYTF. The CDR3 region has the DNA TGTGCCAGCAGGGGACAGGGGAACTATGGCTACACCTTC.

The V and J genes are TRBV5-8 and TRBJ2-7; possible D gene TRBD2, 5 bases. Germline V gene lookup returns CDR1 SGHTS and CDR2 YDEGEE. Trimming cost V 2 bases and J 7 bases, with 7 bases left between them. The CDR3 extends over 11 amino acids. This chain's CDR3 is CASSLRREQYF. The CDR3 nucleotides read TGTGCCAGCAGCTTACGGAGGGAGCAGTACTTC.

The chain combines TRBV4-1 with TRBJ1-2, with D hard to call. V was trimmed by 0 bases and J by 4 bases, leaving 6 bases between them. This CDR3 comprises 13 residues. The germline CDR1 and CDR2 sequences are MGHRA and YSYEKL. In nucleotides, the CDR3 is TGCGCCAGCAGCCAAGAACAGTTCTATGGCTACACCTTC. Translation gives CASSQEQFYGYTF.

The rearrangement links TRBV4-1 to TRBJ2-1; TRBD2 aligns across 9 bases. V gave up 3 bases and J gave up 5 bases; unmatched junction bases: 8. Germline V gene data show CDR1 as MGHRA and CDR2 as YSYEKL. This CDR3 is built from 16 residues. CDR3 loop: CASSQSGTSRNNEQFF. In DNA, the CDR3 is TGCGCCAGCAGCCAGTCCGGGACTAGCCGAAACAATGAGCAGTTCTTC.

A note on this clone: Other DNA sequences within the sample encode an identical CDR3. The chain carries TRBV7-2 and TRBJ2-3, with 7 bases lining up with TRBD2. The trim removed 3 bases at V and 3 bases at J, leaving 3 bases unmatched. This CDR3 has 14 amino acids. The germline CDR1 and CDR2 sequences are SGHTA and FQGNSA. The chain's CDR3 is CASSFGGGTDTQYF. For the CDR3, the DNA is TGTGCCAGCAGCTTTGGGGGGGGGACAGATACGCAGTATTTT.

The chain has TRBV14 and TRBJ2-3; D is unclear. The CDR3 spans 12 residues. Germline V gene data show CDR1 as SGHDN and CDR2 as FVKESK. V gave up 1 base and J gave up 5 bases, with 4 bases separating them. The CDR3, as DNA: TGTGCCAGCAGCCAAGTCAAAGATACGCAGTATTTT. It encodes CASSQVKDTQYF.

The chain couples TRBV7-3 to TRBJ2-1, with 8 positions matching TRBD2. The V gene end was trimmed by 6 bases and the J gene end by 5 bases; junction bases not matched to a gene: 6. The germline V gene encodes CDR1 SGHTA and CDR2 FQGTGA. This CDR3 has 14 amino acids. In DNA form, the CDR3 reads TGTGCCAGCAGTCCCAGCGGGAGAAACAATGAGCAGTTCTTC. Its translation: CASSPSGRNNEQFF.